The 22 T cell receptor beta chains reported below all come from one sample, sequenced in a study of blood T cell repertoires in COVID-19. The protocol was immunoSEQ multiplex PCR, while the TCRdb copy is restricted to in-frame clones and leaves out a portion. Here the sample spans some 250,000 clones, over 80% being singletons. The sequencing input was peripheral blood. The receptors derive from a man between 25 and 39 years old who had recovered from COVID-19.

The chain employs TRBV6-5 and TRBJ2-7; TRBD1 might be the D (6 bases). V gave up 11 bases and J gave up 2 bases, with 13 bases separating them. CDR3 length: 12 amino acids. Looked up from germline, CDR1 is MNHEY and CDR2 is SVGAGI. The CDR3 sequence is CALRTATYEQYV. CDR3 nucleotide sequence: TGTGCCTTAAGGACAGCCACCTACGAGCAGTACGTC.

J is TRBJ1-1 and V is TRBV5-1, with 7 bases fitting TRBD1. The V and J ends lost 3 bases and 4 bases, in that order; junction bases with no gene match: 3. The CDR3 sequence is 13 residues long. Germline V gene lookup returns CDR1 SGHRS and CDR2 YFSETQ. The DNA for the CDR3 is TGCGCCAGCAGCTCGGACAGGCTCACTGAAGCTTTCTTT. Its protein product is CASSSDRLTEAFF.

This chain uses TRBV6-4 with TRBJ1-2; 7 bases fit TRBD1. The CDR3 is 15 residues long. Trimming removed 3 bases from V and 5 bases from J; junction bases left unmatched: 9. The germline CDR1 and CDR2 sequences are MRHNA and SNTAGT. For the CDR3, the DNA is TGTGCCAGCAGTGAATTGGAGGGGGCCCAATATGGCTACACCTTC. Translated, it gives CASSELEGAQYGYTF.

The chain uses TRBV10-1 and TRBJ2-2, with TRBD1 matching over 7 bases. With 5 bases clipped from V and 5 bases from J, the junction kept 2 bases outside the gene matches. CDR3 length equals 13 residues. Germline CDR1 reads WNHNN; CDR2 reads SYGVQD (reference sequence). The CDR3 loop reads CASSTGETGELFF. The CDR3 nucleotides are TGCGCCAGCAGTACAGGGGAGACCGGGGAGCTGTTTTTT.

This clone was observed once. The chain employs TRBV5-8 and TRBJ2-3; 8 bases agree with TRBD1. Trimming at V came to 4 bases and at J to 2 bases, leaving 6 bases not matched to a gene. The CDR3 has 15 residues. Germline lookup yields CDR1 SGHTS and CDR2 YDEGEE. In nucleotides, the CDR3 is TGTGCCAGCAGCCTACAGGGGGTGCCCACAGATACGCAGTATTTT. It translates to CASSLQGVPTDTQYF.

This chain links TRBV2 with TRBJ2-5, with D maybe TRBD1 (5 bases). CDR3 length equals 14 residues. Germline V gene sequence: CDR1 SNHLY, CDR2 FYNNEI. The V end lost 6 bases, the J end lost 4 bases, and 15 bases lay between the germline ends. DNA for the CDR3: TGTGCCAGCAGCGCAGGGTGGGGTTTAGAGACCCAGTACTTC. Its translation is CASSAGWGLETQYF. Based on the CDR3 plus reference TRBV2 and TRBJ2-5, the full variable domain is EPEVTQTPSHQVTQMGQEVILRCVPISNHLYFYWYRQILGQKVEFLVSFYNNEISEKSEIFDDQFSVERPDGSNFTLKIRSTKLEDSAMYFCASSAGWGLETQYFGPGTRLLVL.

This clone has more than one count but fewer than ten. The chain joins TRBV10-1 to TRBJ1-1, with D perhaps matching TRBD1 (5 bases). Trimming cost V 6 bases and J 5 bases, with 16 bases left between them. The germline V gene encodes CDR1 WNHNN and CDR2 SYGVQD (reference sequence). The CDR3 is made up of 14 amino acids. This chain's CDR3 is CASRGDGGGTEAFF. The CDR3 region has the DNA TGCGCCAGCAGGGGTGATGGGGGGGGGACTGAAGCTTTCTTT.

This clone was counted only a few times. The J gene is TRBJ1-2, the V gene TRBV6-6; D is possibly TRBD1 (5 bases). The V end lost 2 bases, the J end lost 6 bases, and 7 bases lay between the germline ends. Germline V gene sequence: CDR1 MNHNY, CDR2 SVGAGI (reference sequence). The CDR3 loop spans 12 amino acids. CDR3 nucleotides: TGTGCCAGCAGTTACAGCAGGGATGGCTACACCTTC. It yields the protein CASSYSRDGYTF.

The rearrangement links TRBV7-3 to TRBJ2-3; 7 bases are a match to TRBD1. J was trimmed by 6 bases and V by 0 bases; bases with no gene match: 12. Looked up from germline, CDR1 is SGHTA and CDR2 is FQGTGA. The CDR3 length is 17 residues. The CDR3 DNA is TGTGCCAGCAGCTTAACTAACGTGACAGGGCGGTGGGATACGCAGTATTTT. Its protein is CASSLTNVTGRWDTQYF. Drawing the rest from reference TRBV7-3 and TRBJ2-3, the complete variable domain is GAGVSQTPSNKVTEKGKYVELRCDPISGHTALYWYRQSLGQGPEFLIYFQGTGAADDSGLPNDRFFAVRPEGSVSTLKIQRTERGDSAVYLCASSLTNVTGRWDTQYFGPGTRLTVL.

This chain uses TRBV2 with TRBJ2-6, with 9 bases identical to TRBD1. The J segment lost 3 bases and the V segment lost 5 bases, leaving 14 bases of the junction unmatched. The CDR3 sequence is 19 residues long. CDR1 is SNHLY and CDR2 is FYNNEI in the germline V gene. Written as DNA, the CDR3 is TGTGCCAGCAGTCTACAGGGGGCGGTTTTTTTTGTTGGGGCCAACGTCCTGACTTTC. Translating gives CASSLQGAVFFVGANVLTF.

A few counts support this clone. J is TRBJ1-1 and V is TRBV4-1; TRBD1 matches at 7 bases. Germline V gene sequence: CDR1 MGHRA, CDR2 YSYEKL. The CDR3 is made up of 16 amino acids. J gave up 2 bases and V 3 bases, and 9 bases lay outside the gene matches. CDR3 DNA: TGCGCCAGCAGCCATCGAACAGGGGAACTAAACACTGAAGCTTTCTTT. It encodes CASSHRTGELNTEAFF.

The V call is TRBV5-1, the J call TRBJ1-2, with D possibly TRBD1 on 5 matching bases. This CDR3 has 12 residues. CDR1 and CDR2 from the germline V gene are SGHRS and YFSETQ. V lost 0 bases, J lost 5 bases, and 5 bases lay in between. The DNA for the CDR3 is TGCGCCAGCAGCTTGGCAGGGTATGGCTACACCTTC. This translates into CASSLAGYGYTF. Full variable domain (missing parts from reference TRBV5-1 and TRBJ1-2): KAGVTQTPRYLIKTRGQQVTLSCSPISGHRSVSWYQQTPGQGLQFLFEYFSETQRNKGNFPGRFSGRQFSNSRSEMNVSTLELGDSALYLCASSLAGYGYTFGSGTRLTVV.

Only one count was recorded for this clone. The DNA of the CDR3 is TGCGCCAGCAGCTACAAGACTAGCGGACAAGAGACCCAGTACTTC. Its protein is CASSYKTSGQETQYF. The chain is built from TRBV5-1 and TRBJ2-5, with 9 bases that match TRBD2. Germline CDR1 SGHRS, CDR2 YFSETQ. This CDR3 has 15 residues. V was pared by 3 bases and J by 2 bases, with 5 bases of the junction left unmatched.

This clone came up a few times. This sequence joins TRBV5-1 and TRBJ2-3, with 8 bases identical to TRBD1. Per the germline V gene, CDR1 is SGHRS and CDR2 is YFSETQ. V lost 2 bases and J lost 4; bases outside the gene matches: 3. This CDR3 has 14 residues. CDR3 in amino acids: CASSLTGGADTQYF. The CDR3 region has the DNA TGCGCCAGCAGCTTAACAGGGGGAGCAGATACGCAGTATTTT.

The chain is built from TRBV4-1 and TRBJ1-2, with 7 bases that match TRBD1. V dropped 3 bases and J dropped 4; count of bases not matched to a gene: 8. Germline V gene lookup returns CDR1 MGHRA and CDR2 YSYEKL. The CDR3 is made up of 15 amino acids. The chain's CDR3 is CASSQEETGSYGYTF. The CDR3 DNA follows: TGCGCCAGCAGCCAGGAAGAGACAGGGAGCTATGGCTACACCTTC.

The chain combines TRBV27 with TRBJ1-1, with D possibly TRBD1 on 6 matching bases. Trimming stripped 4 bases from V and 5 bases from J, with 20 bases between. This CDR3 contains 16 residues. The germline V gene has CDR1 MNHEY and CDR2 SMNVEV (reference sequence). CDR3 coding DNA: TGTGCCAGCAGTTCAAAGAGGTGGGGGCGCCGGACTGAAGCTTTCTTT. Its translation is CASSSKRWGRRTEAFF.

V is TRBV28 and J is TRBJ1-4; D remains unclear. This CDR3 region has 11 residues. Germline V gene sequence: CDR1 MDHEN, CDR2 SYDVKM. Trimming removed 10 bases at V and 3 bases at J, with 6 bases between. Written as DNA, the CDR3 is TGTGCCATTCCGGCTAATGAAAAACTGTTTTTT. It yields the protein CAIPANEKLFF. Drawing the rest from reference TRBV28 and TRBJ1-4, the complete variable domain is DVKVTQSSRYLVKRTGEKVFLECVQDMDHENMFWYRQDPGLGLRLIYFSYDVKMKEKGDIPEGYSVSREKKERFSLILESASTNQTSMYLCAIPANEKLFFGSGTQLSVL.

The rearrangement links TRBV29-1 to TRBJ2-3, with a tentative D call TRBD2 (6 bases). V gave up 2 bases and J gave up 2 bases, with 11 bases separating them. Germline assignment: CDR1 SQVTM and CDR2 ANQGSEA. The CDR3 spans 14 residues. CDR3 protein: CSVESGQHTDTQYF. CDR3 DNA: TGCAGCGTTGAAAGCGGGCAGCACACAGATACGCAGTATTTT.

The rearrangement uses TRBV9 and TRBJ1-2; D unresolved. There are 11 residues in the CDR3. V was trimmed by 2 bases and J by 8 bases, leaving 7 bases between them. In germline, CDR1 is SGDLS, CDR2 YYNGEE. In DNA, the CDR3 is TGTGCCAGCAGCGTTAATGGCGGCTACACCTTC. Encoded protein: CASSVNGGYTF. The full variable domain, rest sourced from reference TRBV9 and TRBJ1-2, is DSGVTQTPKHLITATGQRVTLRCSPRSGDLSVYWYQQSLDQGLQFLIQYYNGEERAKGNILERFSAQQFPDLHSELNLSSLELGDSALYFCASSVNGGYTFGSGTRLTVV.

V gene TRBV19 combines with J gene TRBJ2-2, with 9 bases aligning to TRBD1. With V trimmed by 7 bases and J by 5 bases, 5 bases remained unmatched. This CDR3 comprises 14 residues. Looked up from germline, CDR1 is LNHDA and CDR2 is SQIVND (reference sequence). The CDR3 loop reads CASTNRGRTGELFF. The CDR3 nucleotides are TGTGCCAGTACAAACAGGGGGCGGACCGGGGAGCTGTTTTTT.

V and J are TRBV19 and TRBJ1-2; D gene ambiguous. Trimming pared 4 bases from V and 1 base from J, leaving 16 bases between. Germline CDR1 LNHDA, CDR2 SQIVND (reference sequence). The CDR3 is 16 amino acids. The CDR3 DNA reads TGTGCCAGTAGTACGCCCCCCGGGGAAATTAACTATGGCTACACCTTC. This translates into CASSTPPGEINYGYTF.

The V call is TRBV6-5, the J call TRBJ2-2; TRBD1 matches 7 bases. CDR3 length: 14 amino acids. Losses at the gene ends were 8 bases for V and 4 bases for J; bases not matched to a gene: 7. Germline lookup yields CDR1 MNHEY and CDR2 SVGAGI. The CDR3 DNA reads as TGTGCCAGCCTAGACAGGGTGGGCACCGGGGAGCTGTTTTTT. It is translated as CASLDRVGTGELFF.